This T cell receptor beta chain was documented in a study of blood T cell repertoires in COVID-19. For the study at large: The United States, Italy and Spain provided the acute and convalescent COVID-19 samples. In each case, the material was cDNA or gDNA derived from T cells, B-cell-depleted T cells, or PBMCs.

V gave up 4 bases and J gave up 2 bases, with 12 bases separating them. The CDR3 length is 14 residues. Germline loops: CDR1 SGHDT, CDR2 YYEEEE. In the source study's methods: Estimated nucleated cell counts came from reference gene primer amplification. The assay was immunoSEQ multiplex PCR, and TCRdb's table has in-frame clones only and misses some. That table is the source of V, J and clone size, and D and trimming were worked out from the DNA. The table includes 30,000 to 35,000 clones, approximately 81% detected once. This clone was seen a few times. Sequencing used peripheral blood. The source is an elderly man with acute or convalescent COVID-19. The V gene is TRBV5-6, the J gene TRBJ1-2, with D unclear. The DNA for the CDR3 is TGTGCCAGCAGCCGCCGGAGAGGAAACTATGGCTACACCTTC. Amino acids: CASSRRRGNYGYTF.